This note documents a single T cell receptor (beta chain) sequence. Its antigen is not identified. V was trimmed by 4 bases and J by 1 base, leaving 13 bases between them. CDR3 length: 15 amino acids. Per germline, CDR1 KGHSH and CDR2 LQKENI. Expressed TCRB transcripts got sequenced, as all isolated RNA was reverse transcribed. Assay: immunoSEQ multiplex PCR; the TCRdb copy retains only in-frame clones and omits some. The table shows around 150,000 clones, with over 7.5% occurring only once. This record comes from a study of beta chain features in type 1 diabetes. Study-level information: Cell yields, gender and age were comparable in patients and healthy donors. Findings of the study overall: Relative to healthy donors, patients appeared to have naive, central memory and Treg TCRB repertoires that were more similar.

The receptor was derived from a man between 18 and 29 years old in good health. The specimen sequenced was central memory CD4+ T cells from blood. V is TRBV18 and J is TRBJ2-5; weak D call: TRBD1 (6 bases). The CDR3 reads CASSRSTGTQETQYF. For the CDR3, the DNA is TGTGCCAGCTCACGAAGTACAGGGACCCAAGAGACCCAGTACTTC. Looking up the rest from reference TRBV18 and TRBJ2-5 gives the full variable domain: NAGVMQNPRHLVRRRGQEARLRCSPMKGHSHVYWYRQLPEEGLKFMVYLQKENIIDESGMPKERFSAEFPKEGPSILRIQQVVRGDSAAYFCASSRSTGTQETQYFGPGTRLLVL.